What follows are 27 T cell receptor beta chains derived from one specimen sequenced in a study of blood T cells in healthy people across ages. Primed by a sample-barcoded 5' primer and a J-beta primer mix, a second PCR proceeded for about 7 to 12 cycles. TCRdb used MiXCR to reprocess the 5' RACE reads, holding one entry per CDR3 protein. The sample contains 500,000 to 650,000 distinct CDR3 sequences, about 29% of which appear only once. The data were also submitted as part of a second study, on T cells of mothers and their children.

The specimen sequenced was blood. The receptors originated from a boy aged 2-9 years in good health.

This clonotype was observed a few times. The CDR3 here is CATSAPGGRENEQFF. The CDR3 DNA is TGTGCCACCAGCGCCCCCGGGGGGCGGGAGAATGAGCAGTTCTTC. The chain joins TRBV15 to TRBJ2-1, with TRBD2 as a possible D gene (7 bases). The CDR3 has 15 residues. Per the germline V gene, CDR1 is LNHNV and CDR2 is YYDKDF (reference sequence). Deletions cut 5 bases from V and 7 bases from J, with 18 bases between.

In its sample, this clonotype was seen a few times. The junction does not match germline at one end; this may be a read error. The V gene is TRBV7-2, the J gene TRBJ2-3; D ambiguous. The CDR3 runs 12 residues. Germline CDR1 and CDR2: SGHTA and FQGNSA. The DNA for the CDR3 is TGTGCCTGCAGCGCACAAATGGATACGCAGTATTTT. Translation gives CACSAQMDTQYF.

This chain links TRBV4-2 with TRBJ2-1, with D perhaps TRBD1 (6 bases). CDR1 is LGHNA and CDR2 is YNFKEQ in the germline V gene. The V and J ends lost 0 bases and 0 bases respectively, with 21 bases between them. The CDR3 sequence is 20 residues long. CDR3 sequence: CASSQDRGTEYLSSYNEQFF. CDR3 nucleotides: TGTGCCAGCAGCCAAGATAGGGGGACGGAGTACTTGAGCTCCTACAATGAGCAGTTCTTC.

The chain employs TRBV20-1 and TRBJ2-1; possible D gene TRBD1, 5 bases. Germline V gene lookup returns CDR1 DFQATT and CDR2 SNEGSKA (reference sequence). The CDR3 has 14 amino acids. V was trimmed by 4 bases and J by 5 bases, leaving 15 bases between them. This chain's CDR3 is CSANKAGFDNEQFF. The CDR3, as DNA: TGCAGTGCTAACAAGGCAGGGTTCGACAATGAGCAGTTCTTC.

The J gene is TRBJ2-2, the V gene TRBV11-2; 7 bases fit TRBD2. CDR1 SGHAT and CDR2 FQNNGV come from the germline V gene. The CDR3 loop spans 16 amino acids. With V trimmed by 5 bases and J by 6 bases, 12 bases remained unmatched. Here the CDR3 reads CASSLGGSSLPGELFF. The CDR3 DNA reads as TGTGCCAGCAGCCTGGGGGGGTCTAGCTTGCCCGGGGAGCTGTTTTTT.

A note on this clonotype: Because the CDR3's place on the DNA is in doubt, the DNA is left out and the CDR3 is given as listed by TCRdb. The rearrangement links TRBV29-1 to TRBJ2-7; the table's D call, TRBD2, was not checked against the DNA. Germline V gives CDR1 SQVTM, CDR2 ANQGSEA. The CDR3 is made up of 14 amino acids, end residues included. The CDR3 spells CSVWDFRGSYEQYF.

This clonotype was seen a few times. This chain links TRBV30 with TRBJ2-1; weak D call: TRBD1 (6 bases). The CDR3 contains 13 residues. V lost 1 base, J lost 8 bases, and 12 bases lay in between. Germline V gives CDR1 GTSNPN, CDR2 SVGIG (reference sequence). The CDR3 DNA reads TGTGCCTGGAGTGGTATACAGGGTTATGAGCAGTTCTTC. Its protein product is CAWSGIQGYEQFF.

The chain employs TRBV6-1 and TRBJ1-4; TRBD1 might be the D (6 bases). The CDR3 runs to 16 residues. Germline V CDR1 and CDR2: MNHNS, SASEGT. With 3 bases removed from V and 10 bases from J, the gap between germline ends came to 21 bases. The CDR3: CASSDGGSRRGGKLFF. CDR3 bases: TGTGCCAGCAGTGACGGAGGAAGCAGAAGGGGGGGAAAACTGTTTTTT.

The chain recombines TRBV5-1 with TRBJ1-1, with a possible D match to TRBD1 (6 bases). Germline CDR1 and CDR2: SGHRS and YFSETQ. The length of the CDR3 is 12 residues. Trimming took 4 bases from V and 10 from J, leaving 14 bases between them. CDR3 bases: TGCGCCAGCAGCGGCACAGGGAGTCGAGCTTTCTTT. Protein: CASSGTGSRAFF.

In its sample, this clonotype was seen a few times. J is TRBJ2-7 and V is TRBV5-1, with D perhaps TRBD1 (6 bases). The ends were cut back, 0 bases at V and 5 bases at J, with 15 bases in the middle. Looked up from germline, CDR1 is SGHRS and CDR2 is YFSETQ. CDR3 length equals 15 residues. The CDR3 here is CASSLAGATGDEQYF. The DNA for the CDR3 is TGCGCCAGCAGCTTGGCAGGGGCAACTGGAGACGAGCAGTACTTC.

Only a few counts were recorded for this clonotype. V gene TRBV3-1 combines with J gene TRBJ2-4, with D maybe TRBD1 (6 bases). This CDR3 spans 18 amino acids. CDR1 is LGHDT, CDR2 YNNKEL, per germline (reference sequence). V lost 3 bases to trimming and J lost 0 bases, with 18 bases between them. CDR3 nucleotide sequence: TGTGCCAGCAGCCAGGACAGAGGAAGGAGCAAAGCCAAAAACATTCAGTACTTC. Amino acid sequence: CASSQDRGRSKAKNIQYF.

The gene calls are TRBV14 and TRBJ2-6; no reliable D call. Deletions cut 0 bases from V and 12 bases from J, with 15 bases between. This CDR3 has 15 amino acids. The germline V gene has CDR1 SGHDN and CDR2 FVKESK. CDR3 sequence reads: CASSQDSSALAVLTF. CDR3 coding DNA: TGTGCCAGCAGCCAAGATTCGTCGGCCTTGGCCGTCCTGACTTTC. Full variable domain (missing parts from reference TRBV14 and TRBJ2-6): EAGVTQFPSHSVIEKGQTVTLRCDPISGHDNLYWYRRVMGKEIKFLLHFVKESKQDESGMPNNRFLAERTGGTYSTLKVQPAELEDSGVYFCASSQDSSALAVLTFGAGSRLTVL.

This clonotype was seen a handful of times. The chain carries TRBV7-9 and TRBJ2-7; 7 bases agree with TRBD1. Germline values: CDR1 SEHNR, CDR2 FQNEAQ (reference sequence). The CDR3 is 15 residues long. V dropped 6 bases and J dropped 2; count of bases not matched to a gene: 10. The CDR3 coding sequence is TGTGCCAGCAGAGCGATCGGGACAGAGCCCTACGAGCAGTACTTC. This codes for CASRAIGTEPYEQYF.

The CDR3 DNA reads TGTGCCAGCAGCCCCGGTGGCAGGGCGGGCATTCAGTACTTC. Its translation is CASSPGGRAGIQYF. The rearrangement links TRBV5-5 to TRBJ2-4, with D perhaps being TRBD1 or TRBD2 (5 bases each). V was clipped by 4 bases and J by 9 bases, with 17 bases between them. The CDR3 covers 14 residues. Per germline, CDR1 SGHKS and CDR2 YYEKEE (reference sequence).

The genes are TRBV9 and TRBJ2-3; no definite D call. In germline, CDR1 is SGDLS, CDR2 YYNGEE. With 2 bases removed from V and 3 bases from J, the gap between germline ends came to 13 bases. The CDR3 covers 15 residues. In DNA, the CDR3 is TGTGCCAGCAGCGTTTCGTTTTCTAGTACAGATACGCAGTATTTT. Protein: CASSVSFSSTDTQYF.

The chain has TRBV20-1 and TRBJ2-6, with D maybe TRBD1 (5 bases). The germline V and J ends were trimmed by 0 bases and 4 bases, with 10 bases remaining between them. The CDR3 consists of 15 residues. The germline gives CDR1 DFQATT, CDR2 SNEGSKA (reference sequence). This CDR3 reads CSARDSGMGANVLTF. The CDR3, as DNA: TGCAGTGCTAGAGATTCAGGGATGGGGGCCAACGTCCTGACTTTC.

The V and J genes are TRBV12-3 or TRBV12-4 and TRBJ1-2; possible D gene TRBD1, 5 bases. This CDR3 is built from 12 residues. Trimming removed 5 bases from V and 5 bases from J, with 9 bases in between. CDR3 loop: CASSRDPYGYTF. As DNA, the CDR3 is TGTGCCAGCAGTAGGGACCCTTATGGCTACACCTTC.

The gene calls are TRBV14 and TRBJ2-7; weak D call: TRBD1 (6 bases). CDR3 length: 14 residues. V lost 4 bases and J 2 bases, leaving 12 bases between the germline ends. The germline V gene has CDR1 SGHDN and CDR2 FVKESK. The chain's CDR3 is CASSPWGQPYEQYF. CDR3 sequence (DNA): TGTGCCAGCAGCCCCTGGGGACAACCCTACGAGCAGTACTTC.

A few counts support this clonotype. The chain combines TRBV7-8 with TRBJ2-3; 11 nucleotides line up with TRBD2. The CDR3 loop spans 17 amino acids. After removal of 1 base from V and 5 bases from J, the junction contained 8 bases not matched to a gene. Germline V gene sequence: CDR1 SGHVS, CDR2 FQNEAQ. CDR3 region: CASSLVFRTSGQDTQYF. CDR3 bases: TGTGCCAGCAGCTTAGTGTTTCGGACTAGCGGGCAAGATACGCAGTATTTT.

This clonotype was seen a handful of times. The chain links TRBV6-5 to TRBJ2-7, with D hard to call. The germline V gene encodes CDR1 MNHEY and CDR2 SVGAGI. V was pared by 2 bases and J by 1 base, with 9 bases between. This CDR3 is built from 14 residues. The CDR3 region has the DNA TGTGCCAGCAGTTACCTGGGCGATTCCTACGAGCAGTACTTC. Translated, it gives CASSYLGDSYEQYF.

This chain uses TRBV11-2 with TRBJ2-3, with D tentatively TRBD2 (5 bases). The germline gives CDR1 SGHAT, CDR2 FQNNGV. V dropped 5 bases and J dropped 10 bases, with 22 bases sitting between them. This CDR3 has 15 amino acids. In DNA form, the CDR3 reads TGTGCCAGCAGCATAATAGCCTCCGGAGGATCGGCGCAGTATTTT. It translates to CASSIIASGGSAQYF.

The V and J genes are TRBV27 and TRBJ1-1; D gene unclear. CDR1 and CDR2 (germline): MNHEY, SMNVEV (reference sequence). The CDR3 consists of 13 residues. Trimming removed 3 bases from V and 2 bases from J, with 7 bases in between. The CDR3 DNA reads as TGTGCCAGCAGTTTTACGATCAACACTGAAGCTTTCTTT. Translating it yields CASSFTINTEAFF.

The CDR3 here is CASSVEGLQETQYF. DNA of the CDR3: TGTGCCAGCAGCGTAGAGGGGCTCCAAGAGACCCAGTACTTC. V is TRBV9 and J is TRBJ2-5; maybe TRBD1 (5 bases). The V end was cut by 0 bases, the J end by 1 base, with 7 bases between. Germline values: CDR1 SGDLS, CDR2 YYNGEE. This CDR3 has 14 amino acids. Full variable domain (rest looked up from reference TRBV9 and TRBJ2-5): DSGVTQTPKHLITATGQRVTLRCSPRSGDLSVYWYQQSLDQGLQFLIQYYNGEERAKGNILERFSAQQFPDLHSELNLSSLELGDSALYFCASSVEGLQETQYFGPGTRLLVL.

This rearrangement joins TRBV6-2 or TRBV6-3 to TRBJ2-4; D may be TRBD2 (5 bases). The germline V gene has CDR1 MNHEY and CDR2 SVGEGT. The V end was cut by 0 bases, the J end by 0 bases, with 12 bases between. The CDR3 runs 17 residues. As DNA, the CDR3 is TGTGCCAGCAGTTACTCGATTATGAGGGTAGCCAAAAACATTCAGTACTTC. This translates into CASSYSIMRVAKNIQYF.

This clonotype has just a few counts. V usage is TRBV12-3 or TRBV12-4 and J usage is TRBJ1-6; D gene uncertain. This CDR3 contains 18 residues. V was cut by 4 bases and J by 5 bases, with 21 bases left in between. CDR3 in amino acids: CASSSHRERRGHNSPLHF. The CDR3 region has the DNA TGTGCCAGCAGTTCTCACCGGGAGAGACGGGGTCATAATTCACCCCTCCACTTT.

The chain links TRBV5-1 to TRBJ2-3, with 7 bases identical to TRBD1. The CDR3 consists of 14 residues. The germline V gene encodes CDR1 SGHRS and CDR2 YFSETQ. V was pared by 4 bases and J by 4 bases, with 6 bases of the junction left unmatched. The CDR3 loop reads CASSPQGNADTQYF. The CDR3 bases are TGCGCCAGCAGCCCACAGGGGAACGCAGATACGCAGTATTTT.

This clonotype occurred many times. The V call is TRBV18, the J call TRBJ1-2, with D unresolved. Germline V gene data show CDR1 as KGHSH and CDR2 as LQKENI. The V gene lost 3 bases and the J gene lost 5 bases, with 7 bases spanning the gap. The CDR3 has 12 amino acids. This CDR3 reads CASSPGRYGYTF. For the CDR3, the DNA is TGTGCCAGCTCACCCGGACGGTATGGCTACACCTTC.